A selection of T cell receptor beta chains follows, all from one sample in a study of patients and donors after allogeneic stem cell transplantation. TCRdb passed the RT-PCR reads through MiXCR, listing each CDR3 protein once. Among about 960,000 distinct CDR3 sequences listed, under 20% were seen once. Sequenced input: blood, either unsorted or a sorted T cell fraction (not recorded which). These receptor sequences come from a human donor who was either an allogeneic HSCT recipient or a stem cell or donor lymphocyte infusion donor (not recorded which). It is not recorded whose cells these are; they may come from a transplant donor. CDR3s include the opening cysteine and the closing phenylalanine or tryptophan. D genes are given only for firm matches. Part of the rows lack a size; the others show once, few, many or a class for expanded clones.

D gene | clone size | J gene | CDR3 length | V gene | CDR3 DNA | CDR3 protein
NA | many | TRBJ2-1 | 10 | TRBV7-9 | TGTGCCAGCAGCCACAATGAGCAGTTCTTC | CASSHNEQFF
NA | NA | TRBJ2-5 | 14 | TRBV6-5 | TGTGCCAGCAGTTACTCCCAGGGGTTGGAGACCCAGTACTTC | CASSYSQGLETQYF
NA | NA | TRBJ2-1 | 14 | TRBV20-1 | TGCAGTGCTCAGGAGGGCCCCTCCTACAATGAGCAGTTCTTC | CSAQEGPSYNEQFF
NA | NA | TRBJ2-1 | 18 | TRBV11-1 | TGTGCCAGCAGCCCCAAAAAGGGGTCGGAATATACCTACAATGAGCAGTTCTTC | CASSPKKGSEYTYNEQFF
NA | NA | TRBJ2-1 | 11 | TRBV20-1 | TGCAGTGCTAGGTATTACAATGAGCAGTTCTTC | CSARYYNEQFF
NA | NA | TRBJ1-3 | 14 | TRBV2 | TGTGCCAGCAGTGAGAGAGGGACCAGAAACACCATATATTTT | CASSERGTRNTIYF
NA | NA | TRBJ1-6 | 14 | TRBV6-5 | TGTGCCAGCAGTTACACAGCAGGCAATTCACCCCTCCACTTT | CASSYTAGNSPLHF
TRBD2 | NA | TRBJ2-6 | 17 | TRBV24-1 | TGTGCCACCAGTGACGGGACTAGCGGCTCTGGGGCCAACGTCCTGACTTTC | CATSDGTSGSGANVLTF
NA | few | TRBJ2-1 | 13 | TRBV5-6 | TGTGCCAGCAGAGGGGACAAAGGGCATGAGCAGTTCTTC | CASRGDKGHEQFF
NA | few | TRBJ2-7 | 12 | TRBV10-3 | TGTGCCATCAGTGAGTCCCAAAACGAGCAGTACTTC | CAISESQNEQYF
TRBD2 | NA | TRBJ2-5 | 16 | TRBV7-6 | TGTGCCAGCAGCTTACCGGGACTAGCAGAACAAGAGACCCAGTACTTC | CASSLPGLAEQETQYF
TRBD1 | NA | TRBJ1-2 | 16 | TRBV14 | TGTGCCAGCAGCCAGTCCGGGACAGCCCCCAACTATGGCTACACCTTC | CASSQSGTAPNYGYTF
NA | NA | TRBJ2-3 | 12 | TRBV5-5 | TGTGCCAGCAGTCCGGACCGGCTGGCGCAGTATTTT | CASSPDRLAQYF
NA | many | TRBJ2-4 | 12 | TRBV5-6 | TGTGCCAGCAGCTTGGGTAAAAACATTCAGTACTTC | CASSLGKNIQYF